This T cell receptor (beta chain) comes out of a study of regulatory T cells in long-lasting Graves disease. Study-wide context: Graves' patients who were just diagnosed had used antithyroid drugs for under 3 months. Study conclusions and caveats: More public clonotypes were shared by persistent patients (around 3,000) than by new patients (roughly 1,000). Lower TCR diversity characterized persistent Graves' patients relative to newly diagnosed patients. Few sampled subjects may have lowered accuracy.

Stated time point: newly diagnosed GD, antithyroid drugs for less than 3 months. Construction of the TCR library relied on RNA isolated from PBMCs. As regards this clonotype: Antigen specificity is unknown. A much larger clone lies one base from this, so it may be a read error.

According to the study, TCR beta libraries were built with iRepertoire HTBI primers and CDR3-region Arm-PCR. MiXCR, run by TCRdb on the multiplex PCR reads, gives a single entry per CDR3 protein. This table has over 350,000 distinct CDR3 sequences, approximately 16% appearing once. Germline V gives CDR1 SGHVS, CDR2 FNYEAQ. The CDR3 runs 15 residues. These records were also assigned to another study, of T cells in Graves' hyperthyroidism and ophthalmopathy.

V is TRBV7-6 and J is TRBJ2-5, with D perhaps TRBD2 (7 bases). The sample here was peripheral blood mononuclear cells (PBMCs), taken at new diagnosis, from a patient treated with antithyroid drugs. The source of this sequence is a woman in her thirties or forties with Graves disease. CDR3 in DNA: TGTGCCAGCAGTCAAGGGGGGGGAGTAGTGGAGACCCAGCACTTC. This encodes CASSQGGGVVETQHF.